The present TCR beta chain was sequenced within a study of control samples from healthy donors and cancer patients. The table came from immunoSEQ multiplex PCR; TCRdb's copy has only in-frame clones and leaves some out. This table holds 100,000 to 150,000 clones, more than 70% found once. This clone was detected only a few times. Germline trimming cut 2 bases from V and 3 bases from J; bases unmatched to any gene: 1. Per the germline V gene, CDR1 is KGHSH and CDR2 is LQKENI. The length of the CDR3 is 15 residues. J is TRBJ2-3 and V is TRBV18; TRBD2 aligns across 11 bases. Material: blood. The sequence was obtained from a man aged 55 to 70 in good health. The CDR3 spells CASSPGTSGTDTQYF. The CDR3, as DNA: TGTGCCAGCTCACCAGGGACTAGCGGAACAGATACGCAGTATTTT.